Presented here are 6 T cell receptor beta chains from one specimen sequenced in a study of OX40 agonist ivuxolimab in advanced cancers. TCRdb's copy holds only in-frame clones and misses some; the assay was immunoSEQ multiplex PCR. Of tens of thousands of clones listed, roughly 84% are singletons. The specimen comprised CD4+ or CD8+ T cells sorted from blood, sampled in a trial of the OX40 agonist ivuxolimab. The receptor source for this set is an adult with an advanced solid tumor such as melanoma, head and neck, liver or kidney cancer.

The chain recombines TRBV5-4 with TRBJ1-1, with 8 positions matching TRBD1. The length of the CDR3 is 17 residues. J was trimmed by 1 base and V by 1 base; bases with no gene match: 9. Germline V lookup: CDR1 SGHNT, CDR2 YYREEE (reference sequence). CDR3 nucleotides: TGTGCCAGCAGCTTGCCCGGACAGGGTGGAAGGAACACTGAAGCTTTCTTT. It encodes CASSLPGQGGRNTEAFF.

This chain connects TRBV29-1 to TRBJ1-1, with D perhaps TRBD1 (5 bases). The V gene lost 7 bases and the J gene lost 7 bases, with 25 bases spanning the gap. Germline V gives CDR1 SQVTM, CDR2 ANQGSEA. This CDR3 is built from 15 residues. CDR3 region: CSAVGGGLTAREAFF. DNA for the CDR3: TGCAGCGCTGTGGGTGGGGGACTGACGGCTCGTGAAGCTTTCTTT.

J is TRBJ2-1 and V is TRBV5-5; the match to TRBD1 covers 9 bases. This CDR3 comprises 15 residues. J gave up 1 base and V 4 bases, and 3 bases lay outside the gene matches. CDR1 is SGHKS, CDR2 YYEKEE, per germline (reference sequence). The CDR3 DNA sequence: TGTGCCAGCAGCCCGGGACAGGGATCCTACAATGAGCAGTTCTTC. It translates to CASSPGQGSYNEQFF.

The chain links TRBV7-9 to TRBJ1-1; D is unclear. Between the trimmed V and J ends, which lost 4 bases and 6 bases, there was a span of 6 bases. The germline gives CDR1 SEHNR, CDR2 FQNEAQ (reference sequence). This CDR3 has 11 amino acids. The CDR3: CASSWEPEAFF. CDR3 nucleotide sequence: TGTGCCAGCAGCTGGGAACCTGAAGCTTTCTTT.

The rearrangement links TRBV19 to TRBJ2-1; 11 bases agree with TRBD2. The CDR3 has 17 residues. The V segment lost 9 bases and the J segment 7 bases; nucleotides outside the gene matches: 17. Germline V gene sequence: CDR1 LNHDA, CDR2 SQIVND (reference sequence). In DNA form, the CDR3 reads TGTGCCAGCCAAAGGGGAGGACTAGCGGGTTATGAGAATGAGCAGTTCTTC. Its protein is CASQRGGLAGYENEQFF. Looking up the rest from reference TRBV19 and TRBJ2-1 gives the full variable domain: DGGITQSPKYLFRKEGQNVTLSCEQNLNHDAMYWYRQDPGQGLRLIYYSQIVNDFQKGDIAEGYSVSREKKESFPLTVTSAQKNPTAFYLCASQRGGLAGYENEQFFGPGTRLTVL.

This chain uses TRBV21-1 with TRBJ1-5; the table's D call, TRBD1, was not checked against the DNA. TRBV21-1 is termed a pseudogene. CDR3 size: 20 residues. CDR3 amino acids: CASSKPKRQSPRVPKQPQHF. In nucleotides, the CDR3 is TGTGCCAGCAGCAAACCTAAAAGACAAAGTCCCAGGGTTCCGAAACAGCCCCAGCATTTT.